The 15 T cell receptor beta chains presented below share a single source sample, sequenced in a study of radiotherapy plus CTLA-4 blockade in lung cancer. Clones were read by immunoSEQ multiplex PCR, and TCRdb kept only the in-frame ones, dropping some. This table has tens of thousands of clones, around 75% appearing once. This specimen was peripheral blood, taken from a patient treated with radiotherapy plus ipilimumab. These receptor sequences come from a human donor with non-small cell lung cancer who had stable disease on radiotherapy plus ipilimumab.

V is TRBV10-2 and J is TRBJ2-2, with a possible D match to TRBD2 (6 bases). This CDR3 has 14 amino acids. Germline V gene lookup returns CDR1 WSHSY and CDR2 SAAADI. V gave up 4 bases and J gave up 1 base, with 7 bases separating them. The CDR3 nucleotides read TGCGCCAGCAGTGCCGGGAGGAACACCGGGGAGCTGTTTTTT. Its translation is CASSAGRNTGELFF.

Within the sample, this clone is medium-sized. The rearrangement joins TRBV6-5 to TRBJ1-6; 7 nucleotides line up with TRBD1. The J segment lost 7 bases and the V segment lost 2 bases, leaving 8 bases of the junction unmatched. The CDR3 has 16 residues. In germline, CDR1 is MNHEY, CDR2 SVGAGI. The CDR3 DNA reads TGTGCCAGCAGTTACACTAGACAGGGCGTAAATTCACCCCTCCACTTT. As protein: CASSYTRQGVNSPLHF.

The chain recombines TRBV5-1 with TRBJ2-1; 8 bases are a match to TRBD1. Trimming took 4 bases from V and 2 from J; bases not matched to a gene: 2. CDR3 length equals 14 residues. Germline V gives CDR1 SGHRS, CDR2 YFSETQ. CDR3 amino acids: CASSQDRAYNEQFF. CDR3 sequence (DNA): TGCGCCAGCAGCCAGGACAGGGCCTACAATGAGCAGTTCTTC. Full variable domain (outside the CDR3, taken from reference TRBV5-1 and TRBJ2-1): KAGVTQTPRYLIKTRGQQVTLSCSPISGHRSVSWYQQTPGQGLQFLFEYFSETQRNKGNFPGRFSGRQFSNSRSEMNVSTLELGDSALYLCASSQDRAYNEQFFGPGTRLTVL.

This clone was recorded only once. The chain joins TRBV29-1 to TRBJ2-3; D not certain. The V end was cut by 2 bases, the J end by 6 bases, with 6 bases between. Germline V gene lookup returns CDR1 SQVTM and CDR2 ANQGSEA. The CDR3 consists of 11 residues. Written as DNA, the CDR3 is TGCAGCGTTGAAATGCGGGATACGCAGTATTTT. It yields the protein CSVEMRDTQYF.

This clone was picked up one time. The rearrangement links TRBV19 to TRBJ2-1, with a tentative D call TRBD1 (6 bases). The germline V gene has CDR1 LNHDA and CDR2 SQIVND (reference sequence). V lost 7 bases and J lost 8, with 12 bases in between. The CDR3 has 12 residues. The CDR3 protein is CASKGDGYEQFF. Written as DNA, the CDR3 is TGTGCCAGTAAGGGGGACGGATATGAGCAGTTCTTC.

A few counts support this clone. CDR3 residues: CATTGTGVSGANVLTF. The CDR3, as DNA: TGTGCCACTACCGGGACAGGGGTCTCTGGGGCCAACGTCCTGACTTTC. The chain carries TRBV10-3 and TRBJ2-6, with TRBD1 matching 10 bases. Germline V gene lookup returns CDR1 ENHRY and CDR2 SYGVKD. The CDR3 spans 16 residues. Losses at the gene ends were 10 bases for V and 0 bases for J; bases not matched to a gene: 6.

The rearrangement links TRBV27 to TRBJ1-6; no definite D call. Germline V gene sequence: CDR1 MNHEY, CDR2 SMNVEV (reference sequence). Between the trimmed V and J ends, which lost 7 bases and 0 bases, there was a span of 10 bases. This CDR3 comprises 15 residues. The CDR3 here is CASTPSSSYNSPLHF. For the CDR3, the DNA is TGTGCCAGCACCCCCTCGAGCTCCTATAATTCACCCCTCCACTTT.

This clone was seen a single time. CDR3 amino acids: CASSLGPSGGVDTQYF. DNA for the CDR3: TGCGCCAGCAGCTTGGGCCCTAGCGGGGGGGTGGATACGCAGTATTTT. The J gene is TRBJ2-3, the V gene TRBV5-1; 12 bases are a match to TRBD2. V lost 0 bases to trimming and J lost 6 bases; unmatched junction nucleotides: 5. Germline assignment: CDR1 SGHRS and CDR2 YFSETQ. The CDR3 sequence is 16 residues long.

The V gene is TRBV5-4, the J gene TRBJ2-1, with 10 bases identical to TRBD1. Germline V CDR1 and CDR2: SGHNT, YYREEE (reference sequence). The V gene end was trimmed by 4 bases and the J gene end by 7 bases; junction bases not matched to a gene: 14. This CDR3 has 17 residues. CDR3 nucleotides: TGTGCCAGCAGCCCCCCCACTGGCCGACAGGGGGCGAATGAGCAGTTCTTC. It specifies CASSPPTGRQGANEQFF.

In this sample, this clone turned up a few times. The rearrangement links TRBV18 to TRBJ2-1; 13 positions agree with TRBD2. The CDR3 is made up of 16 amino acids. Trimming took 3 bases from V and 4 from J; bases not matched to a gene: 3. Per germline, CDR1 KGHSH and CDR2 LQKENI. The CDR3 coding sequence is TGTGCCAGCTCACCGACTAGCGGGGGGCAGTACAATGAGCAGTTCTTC. This codes for CASSPTSGGQYNEQFF.

The chain joins TRBV7-2 to TRBJ1-2; 10 bases align to TRBD1. Germline CDR1 reads SGHTA; CDR2 reads FQGNSA. The CDR3 consists of 13 residues. The J segment lost 7 bases and the V segment lost 5 bases, leaving 4 bases of the junction unmatched. CDR3 nucleotide sequence: TGTGCCAGCAGCGCAGGGACAGGGGTTGGCTACACCTTC. Encoded protein: CASSAGTGVGYTF.

This clone was seen only once. This chain connects TRBV4-1 to TRBJ2-7; possibly TRBD1 for D (5 bases). The length of the CDR3 is 15 residues. Trimming cost V 4 bases and J 2 bases, with 15 bases left between them. Germline-derived CDR1 and CDR2 are MGHRA and YSYEKL. CDR3 in DNA: TGCGCCAGCAGCCTCAAGGCAGGGTCAACCTACGAGCAGTACTTC. Its translation: CASSLKAGSTYEQYF.

This chain links TRBV30 with TRBJ1-1, with no clear D. The germline CDR1 and CDR2 sequences are GTSNPN and SVGIG (reference sequence). Trimming removed 7 bases from V and 0 bases from J, with 18 bases in between. The CDR3 extends over 15 amino acids. CDR3 DNA sequence: TGTGCCTTCCAACCCCCTGCAAGCATGAACACTGAAGCTTTCTTT. Encoded protein: CAFQPPASMNTEAFF.

The V call is TRBV25-1, the J call TRBJ2-3; TRBD1 aligns across 10 bases. The germline V gene has CDR1 MGHDK and CDR2 SYGVNS. J was trimmed by 6 bases and V by 4 bases; bases with no gene match: 4. CDR3 length: 14 residues. In DNA, the CDR3 is TGTGCCAGCAGTGGAGACAGGGGGCACGATACGCAGTATTTT. Translation: CASSGDRGHDTQYF.

In its sample, this clone was seen once. This chain uses TRBV27 with TRBJ2-7; tentative D call: TRBD2 (6 bases). Trimming removed 2 bases from V and 2 bases from J, with 10 bases in between. CDR3 length: 14 residues. CDR1 and CDR2 from the germline V gene are MNHEY and SMNVEV (reference sequence). The CDR3 region is CASSLAGSAYEQYF. The CDR3 bases are TGTGCCAGCAGTTTAGCGGGGTCGGCCTACGAGCAGTACTTC.